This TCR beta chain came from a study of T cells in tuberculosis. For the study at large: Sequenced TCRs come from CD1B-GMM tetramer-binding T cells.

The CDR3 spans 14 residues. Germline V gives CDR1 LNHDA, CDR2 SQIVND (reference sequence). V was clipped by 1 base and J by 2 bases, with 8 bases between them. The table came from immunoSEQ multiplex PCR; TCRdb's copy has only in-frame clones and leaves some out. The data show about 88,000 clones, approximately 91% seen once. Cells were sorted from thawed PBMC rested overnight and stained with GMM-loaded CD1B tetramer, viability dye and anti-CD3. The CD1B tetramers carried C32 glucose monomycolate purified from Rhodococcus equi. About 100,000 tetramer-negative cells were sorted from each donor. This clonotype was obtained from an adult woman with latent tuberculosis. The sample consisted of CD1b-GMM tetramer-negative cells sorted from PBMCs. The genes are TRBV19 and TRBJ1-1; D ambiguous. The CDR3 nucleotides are TGTGCCAGTAGTATAGCCGGGAGCAACACTGAAGCTTTCTTT. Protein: CASSIAGSNTEAFF.